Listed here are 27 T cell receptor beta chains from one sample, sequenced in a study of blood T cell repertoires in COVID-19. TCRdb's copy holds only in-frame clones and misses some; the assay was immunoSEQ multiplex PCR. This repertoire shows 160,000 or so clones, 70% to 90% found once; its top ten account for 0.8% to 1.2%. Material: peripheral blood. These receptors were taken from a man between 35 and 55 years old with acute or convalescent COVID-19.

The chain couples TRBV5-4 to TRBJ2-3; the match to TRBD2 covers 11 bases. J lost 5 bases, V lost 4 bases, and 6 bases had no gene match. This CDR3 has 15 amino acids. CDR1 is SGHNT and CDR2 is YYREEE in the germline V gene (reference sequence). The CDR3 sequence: CASSLSGGAIDTQYF. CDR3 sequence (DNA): TGTGCCAGCAGCCTTAGCGGGGGGGCCATAGATACGCAGTATTTT.

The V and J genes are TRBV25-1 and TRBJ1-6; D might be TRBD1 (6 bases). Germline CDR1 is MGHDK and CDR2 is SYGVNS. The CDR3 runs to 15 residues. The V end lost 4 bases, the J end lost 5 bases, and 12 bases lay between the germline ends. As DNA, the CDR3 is TGTGCCAGCAGTGCAATACAGGGAGATAATTCACCCCTCCACTTT. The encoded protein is CASSAIQGDNSPLHF.

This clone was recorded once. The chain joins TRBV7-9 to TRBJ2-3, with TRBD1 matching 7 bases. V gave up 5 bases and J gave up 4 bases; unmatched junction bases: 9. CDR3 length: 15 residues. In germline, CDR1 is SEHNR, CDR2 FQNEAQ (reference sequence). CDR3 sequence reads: CASSSQGVFADTQYF. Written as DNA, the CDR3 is TGTGCCAGCAGCAGCCAGGGGGTCTTCGCAGATACGCAGTATTTT.

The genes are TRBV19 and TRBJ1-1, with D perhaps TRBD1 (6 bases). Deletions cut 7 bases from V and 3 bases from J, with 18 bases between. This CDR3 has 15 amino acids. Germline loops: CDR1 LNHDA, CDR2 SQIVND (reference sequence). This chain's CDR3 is CASNTNRGHYTEAFF. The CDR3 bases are TGTGCCAGTAACACGAACCGGGGACACTACACTGAAGCTTTCTTT.

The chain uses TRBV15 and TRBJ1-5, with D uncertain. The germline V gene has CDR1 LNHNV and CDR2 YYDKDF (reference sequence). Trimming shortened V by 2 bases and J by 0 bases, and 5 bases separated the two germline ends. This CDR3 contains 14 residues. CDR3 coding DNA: TGTGCCACCAGCAGATTATATAGCAATCAGCCCCAGCATTTT. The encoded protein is CATSRLYSNQPQHF.

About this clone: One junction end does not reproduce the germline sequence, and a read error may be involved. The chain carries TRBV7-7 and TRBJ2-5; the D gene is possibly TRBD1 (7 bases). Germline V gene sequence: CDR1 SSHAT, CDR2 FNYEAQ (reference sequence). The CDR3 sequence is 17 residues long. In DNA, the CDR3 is TGTGCTAGCAGCTTAGAGCCAGGGGGAGGCTCAAGGGGGACCCAGTACTTC. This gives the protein CASSLEPGGGSRGTQYF.

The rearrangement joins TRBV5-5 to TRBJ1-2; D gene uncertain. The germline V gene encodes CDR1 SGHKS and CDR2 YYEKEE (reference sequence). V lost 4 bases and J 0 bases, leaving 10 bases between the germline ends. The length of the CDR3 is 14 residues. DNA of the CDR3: TGTGCCAGCAGCCCATCAATGTCTAACTATGGCTACACCTTC. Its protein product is CASSPSMSNYGYTF.

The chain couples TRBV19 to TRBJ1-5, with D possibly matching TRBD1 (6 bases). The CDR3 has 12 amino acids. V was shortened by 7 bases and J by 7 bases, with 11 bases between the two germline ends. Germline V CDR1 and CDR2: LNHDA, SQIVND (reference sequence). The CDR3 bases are TGTGCCAGTAATTCAGGGGACCAGCCCCAGCATTTT. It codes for CASNSGDQPQHF.

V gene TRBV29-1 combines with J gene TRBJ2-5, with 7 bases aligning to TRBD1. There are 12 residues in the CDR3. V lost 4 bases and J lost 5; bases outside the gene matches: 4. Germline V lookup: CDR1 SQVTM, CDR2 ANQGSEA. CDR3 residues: CSVAQGTETQYF. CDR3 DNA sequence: TGCAGCGTTGCACAGGGGACCGAGACCCAGTACTTC.

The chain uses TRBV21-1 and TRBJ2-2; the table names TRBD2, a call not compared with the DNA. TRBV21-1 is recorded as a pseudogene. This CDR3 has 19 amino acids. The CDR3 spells CASIPKGRGALEHTGELFF. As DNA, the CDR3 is TGTGCCAGCATTCCCAAGGGGAGGGGGGCCCTCGAACACACCGGGGAGCTGTTTTTT.

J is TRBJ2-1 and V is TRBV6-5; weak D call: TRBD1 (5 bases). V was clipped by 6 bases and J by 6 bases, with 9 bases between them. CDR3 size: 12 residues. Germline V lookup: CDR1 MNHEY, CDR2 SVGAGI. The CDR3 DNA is TGTGCCAGCAGCTCCAGGGTCAATGAGCAGTTCTTC. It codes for CASSSRVNEQFF.

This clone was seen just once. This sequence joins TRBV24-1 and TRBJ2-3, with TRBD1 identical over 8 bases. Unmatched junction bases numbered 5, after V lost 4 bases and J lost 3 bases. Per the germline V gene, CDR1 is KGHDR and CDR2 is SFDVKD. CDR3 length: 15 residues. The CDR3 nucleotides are TGTGCCACCAGTGACTCGGACAGGGAAACAGATACGCAGTATTTT. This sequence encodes CATSDSDRETDTQYF.

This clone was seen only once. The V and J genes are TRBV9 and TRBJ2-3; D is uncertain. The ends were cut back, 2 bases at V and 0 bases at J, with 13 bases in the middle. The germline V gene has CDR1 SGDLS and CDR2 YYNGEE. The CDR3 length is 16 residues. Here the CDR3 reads CASSVAPERSTDTQYF. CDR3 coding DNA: TGTGCCAGCAGCGTCGCTCCGGAGCGTAGCACAGATACGCAGTATTTT.

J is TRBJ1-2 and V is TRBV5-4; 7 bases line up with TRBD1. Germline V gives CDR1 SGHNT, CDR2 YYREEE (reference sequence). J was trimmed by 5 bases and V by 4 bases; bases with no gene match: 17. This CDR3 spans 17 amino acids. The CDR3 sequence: CASSPLGPGTEKYGYTF. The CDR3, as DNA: TGTGCCAGCAGCCCCCTTGGCCCCGGGACAGAAAAGTATGGCTACACCTTC.

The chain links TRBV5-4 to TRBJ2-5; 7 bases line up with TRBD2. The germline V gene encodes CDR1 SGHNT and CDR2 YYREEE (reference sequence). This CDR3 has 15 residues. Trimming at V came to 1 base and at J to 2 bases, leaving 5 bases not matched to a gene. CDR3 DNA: TGTGCCAGCAGCTTGACTTGGGGGGGGCAAGAGACCCAGTACTTC. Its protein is CASSLTWGGQETQYF.

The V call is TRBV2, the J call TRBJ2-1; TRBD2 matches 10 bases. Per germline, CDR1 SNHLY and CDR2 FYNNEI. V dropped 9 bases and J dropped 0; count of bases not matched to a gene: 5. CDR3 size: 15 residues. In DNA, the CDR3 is TGTGCCAGTGCTCTAGCGGGGGCCTCCTACAATGAGCAGTTCTTC. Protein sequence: CASALAGASYNEQFF.

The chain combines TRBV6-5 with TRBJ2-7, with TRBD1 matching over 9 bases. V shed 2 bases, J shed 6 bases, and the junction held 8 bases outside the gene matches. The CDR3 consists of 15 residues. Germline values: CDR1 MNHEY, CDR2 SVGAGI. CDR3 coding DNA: TGTGCCAGCAGTTACGGGACAGGGTTAGAGGGCGAGCAGTACTTC. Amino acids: CASSYGTGLEGEQYF.

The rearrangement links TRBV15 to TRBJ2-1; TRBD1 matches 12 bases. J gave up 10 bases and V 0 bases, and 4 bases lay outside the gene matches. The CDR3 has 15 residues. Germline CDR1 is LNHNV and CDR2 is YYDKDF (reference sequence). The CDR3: CATSREGTGGGEQFF. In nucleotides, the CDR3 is TGTGCCACCAGCAGAGAAGGGACAGGGGGCGGCGAGCAGTTCTTC.

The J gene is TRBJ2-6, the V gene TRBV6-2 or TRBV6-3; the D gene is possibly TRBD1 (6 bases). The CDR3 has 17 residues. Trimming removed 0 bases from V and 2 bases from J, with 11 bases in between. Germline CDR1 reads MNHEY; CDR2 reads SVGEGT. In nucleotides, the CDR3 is TGTGCCAGCAGTTACTCCCGAAGGGGGACTGGGGCCAACGTCCTGACTTTC. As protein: CASSYSRRGTGANVLTF.

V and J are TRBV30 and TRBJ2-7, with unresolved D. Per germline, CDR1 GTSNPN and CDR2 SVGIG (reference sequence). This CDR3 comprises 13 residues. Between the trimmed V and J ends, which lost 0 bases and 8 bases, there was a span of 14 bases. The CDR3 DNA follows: TGTGCCTGGAGTGTAGGTCTCCGCGGAAAGCAGTACTTC. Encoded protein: CAWSVGLRGKQYF.

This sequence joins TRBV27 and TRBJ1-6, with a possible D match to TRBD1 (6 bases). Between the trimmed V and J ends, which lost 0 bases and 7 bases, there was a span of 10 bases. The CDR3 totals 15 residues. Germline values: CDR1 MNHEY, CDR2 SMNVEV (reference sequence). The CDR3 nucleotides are TGTGCCAGCAGTTTATCTCAGGGGCGAAATTCACCCCTCCACTTT. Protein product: CASSLSQGRNSPLHF.

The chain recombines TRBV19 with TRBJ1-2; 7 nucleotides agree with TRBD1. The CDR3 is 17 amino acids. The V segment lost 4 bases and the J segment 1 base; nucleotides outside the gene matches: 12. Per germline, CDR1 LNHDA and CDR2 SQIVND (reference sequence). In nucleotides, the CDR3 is TGTGCCAGTAGTACTTCCCCAGGGGGAGACCGTAACTATGGCTACACCTTC. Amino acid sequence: CASSTSPGGDRNYGYTF.

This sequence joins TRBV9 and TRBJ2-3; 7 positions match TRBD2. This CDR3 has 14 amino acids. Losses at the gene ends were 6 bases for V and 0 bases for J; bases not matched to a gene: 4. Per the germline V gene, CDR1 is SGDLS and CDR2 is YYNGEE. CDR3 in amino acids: CASTPGLSTDTQYF. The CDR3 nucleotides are TGTGCCAGCACCCCGGGACTAAGCACAGATACGCAGTATTTT.

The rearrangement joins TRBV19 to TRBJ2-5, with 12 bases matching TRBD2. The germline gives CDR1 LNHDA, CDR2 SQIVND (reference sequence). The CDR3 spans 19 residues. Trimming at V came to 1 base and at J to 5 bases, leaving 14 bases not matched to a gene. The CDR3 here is CASSIVPTSGGPRWETQYF. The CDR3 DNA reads TGTGCCAGTAGTATAGTACCGACTAGCGGGGGCCCCCGGTGGGAGACCCAGTACTTC.

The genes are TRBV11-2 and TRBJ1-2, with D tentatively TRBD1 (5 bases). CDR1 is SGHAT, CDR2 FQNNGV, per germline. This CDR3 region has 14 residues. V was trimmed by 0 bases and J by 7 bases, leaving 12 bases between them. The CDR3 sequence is CASSLERQLGGYTF. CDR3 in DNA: TGTGCCAGCAGCTTAGAGCGACAGTTAGGTGGCTACACCTTC.

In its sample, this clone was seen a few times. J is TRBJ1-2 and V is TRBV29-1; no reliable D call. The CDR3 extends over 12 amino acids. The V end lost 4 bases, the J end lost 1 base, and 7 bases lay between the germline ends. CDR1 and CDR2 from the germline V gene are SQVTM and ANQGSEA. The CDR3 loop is CSVVGSNYGYTF. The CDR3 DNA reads TGCAGCGTTGTAGGGAGTAACTATGGCTACACCTTC.

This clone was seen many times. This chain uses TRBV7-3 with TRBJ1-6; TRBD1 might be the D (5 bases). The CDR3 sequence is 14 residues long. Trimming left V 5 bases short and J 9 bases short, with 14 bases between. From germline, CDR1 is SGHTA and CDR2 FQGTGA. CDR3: CASSTGLDGSPLHF. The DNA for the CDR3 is TGTGCCAGCAGCACGGGACTTGACGGTTCACCCCTCCACTTT.